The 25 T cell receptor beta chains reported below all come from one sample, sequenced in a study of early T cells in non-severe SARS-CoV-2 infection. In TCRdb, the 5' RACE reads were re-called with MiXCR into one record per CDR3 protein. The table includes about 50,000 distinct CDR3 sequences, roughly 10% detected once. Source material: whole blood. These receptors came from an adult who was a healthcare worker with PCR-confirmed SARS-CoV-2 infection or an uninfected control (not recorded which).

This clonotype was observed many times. CDR3 protein: CSARTTTDRFRLTETQYF. DNA for the CDR3: TGCAGTGCTAGAACAACAACGGATAGATTTAGGTTGACGGAGACCCAGTACTTC. The rearrangement joins TRBV20-1 to TRBJ2-5; no definite D call. CDR1 is DFQATT and CDR2 is SNEGSKA in the germline V gene (reference sequence). CDR3 length: 18 amino acids. V lost 2 bases, J lost 5 bases, and 27 bases lay in between.

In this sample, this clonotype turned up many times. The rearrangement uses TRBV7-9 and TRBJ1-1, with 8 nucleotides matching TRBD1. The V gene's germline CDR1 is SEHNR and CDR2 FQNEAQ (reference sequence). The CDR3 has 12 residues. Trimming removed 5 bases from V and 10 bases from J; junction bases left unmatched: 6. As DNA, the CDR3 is TGTGCCAGCAGCCCCGACAGGGGCGTAGCTTTCTTT. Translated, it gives CASSPDRGVAFF.

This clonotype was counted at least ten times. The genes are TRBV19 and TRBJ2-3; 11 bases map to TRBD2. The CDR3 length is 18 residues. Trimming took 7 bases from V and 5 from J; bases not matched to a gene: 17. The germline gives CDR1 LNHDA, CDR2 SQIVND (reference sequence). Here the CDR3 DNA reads TGTGCCAGTACCCCTTTCATAGCGGGAGGGCCCTCGGGAGATACGCAGTATTTT. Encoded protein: CASTPFIAGGPSGDTQYF.

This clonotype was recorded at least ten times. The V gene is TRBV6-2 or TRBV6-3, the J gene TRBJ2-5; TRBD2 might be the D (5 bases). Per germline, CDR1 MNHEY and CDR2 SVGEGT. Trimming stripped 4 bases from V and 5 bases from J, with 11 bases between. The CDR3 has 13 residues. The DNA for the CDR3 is TGTGCCAGCAGTTTTCGGAGGAGGGAGACCCAGTACTTC. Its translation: CASSFRRRETQYF.

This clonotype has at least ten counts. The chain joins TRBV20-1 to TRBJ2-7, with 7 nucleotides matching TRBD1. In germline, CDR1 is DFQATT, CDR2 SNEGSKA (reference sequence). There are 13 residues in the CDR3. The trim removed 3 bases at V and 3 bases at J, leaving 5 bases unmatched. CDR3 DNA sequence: TGCAGTGCTAGTAGAGGACAGGTCTACGAGCAGTACTTC. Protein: CSASRGQVYEQYF.

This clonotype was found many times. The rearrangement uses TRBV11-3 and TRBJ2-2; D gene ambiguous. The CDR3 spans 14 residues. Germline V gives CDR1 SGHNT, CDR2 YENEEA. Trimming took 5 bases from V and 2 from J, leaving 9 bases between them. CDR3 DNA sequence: TGTGCCAGCAGCAACGGACCAAACACCGGGGAGCTGTTTTTT. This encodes CASSNGPNTGELFF.

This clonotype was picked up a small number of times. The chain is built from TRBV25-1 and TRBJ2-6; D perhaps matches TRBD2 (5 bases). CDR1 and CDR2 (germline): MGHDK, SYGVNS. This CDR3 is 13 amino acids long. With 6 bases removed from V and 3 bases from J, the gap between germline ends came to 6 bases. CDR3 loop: CASSGVGANVLTF. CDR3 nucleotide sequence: TGTGCCAGCAGCGGGGTTGGGGCCAACGTCCTGACTTTC.

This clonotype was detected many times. The CDR3 region is CASSHGGGNEQFF. The DNA of the CDR3 is TGTGCCAGCAGCCATGGTGGCGGCAATGAGCAGTTCTTC. This sequence joins TRBV4-2 and TRBJ2-1; D unclear. The CDR3 runs to 13 residues. Germline-derived CDR1 and CDR2 are LGHNA and YNFKEQ. With 3 bases removed from V and 6 bases from J, the gap between germline ends came to 9 bases.

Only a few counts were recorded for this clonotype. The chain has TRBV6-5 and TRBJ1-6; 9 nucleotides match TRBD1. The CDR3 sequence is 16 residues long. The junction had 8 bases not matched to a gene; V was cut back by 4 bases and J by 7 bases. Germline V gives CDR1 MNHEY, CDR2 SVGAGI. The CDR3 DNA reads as TGTGCCAGCAGTTTCAGGCAGACAGGGGGAAATTCACCCCTCCACTTT. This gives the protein CASSFRQTGGNSPLHF.

CDR3 protein: CASRQGAYEQYF. The CDR3 DNA sequence: TGTGCCAGCAGGCAGGGGGCCTACGAGCAGTACTTC. This chain joins TRBV28 and TRBJ2-7, with 7 positions matching TRBD1. Germline loops: CDR1 MDHEN, CDR2 SYDVKM. V lost 6 bases, J lost 2 bases, and 1 base stayed unmatched. This CDR3 has 12 amino acids.

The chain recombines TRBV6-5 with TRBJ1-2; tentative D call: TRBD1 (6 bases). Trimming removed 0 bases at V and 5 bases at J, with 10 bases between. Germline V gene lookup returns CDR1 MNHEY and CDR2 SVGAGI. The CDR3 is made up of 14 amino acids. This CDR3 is CASSYSSQGYGYTF. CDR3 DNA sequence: TGTGCCAGCAGTTACTCTTCGCAGGGGTATGGCTACACCTTC.

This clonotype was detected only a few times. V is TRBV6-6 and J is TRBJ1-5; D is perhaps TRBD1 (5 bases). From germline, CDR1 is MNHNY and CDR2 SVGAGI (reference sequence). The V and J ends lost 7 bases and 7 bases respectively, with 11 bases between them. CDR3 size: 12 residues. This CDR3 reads CASTLRDQPQHF. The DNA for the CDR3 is TGTGCCAGCACCCTAAGGGACCAGCCCCAGCATTTT.

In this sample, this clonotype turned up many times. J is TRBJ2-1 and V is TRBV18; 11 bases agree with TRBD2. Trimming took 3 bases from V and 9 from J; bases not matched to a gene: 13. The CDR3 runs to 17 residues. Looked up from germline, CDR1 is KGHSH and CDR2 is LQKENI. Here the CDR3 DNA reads TGTGCCAGCTCACCCCCCCTAGCGGGGGGAGGTGTTGGTGAGCAGTTCTTC. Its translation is CASSPPLAGGGVGEQFF. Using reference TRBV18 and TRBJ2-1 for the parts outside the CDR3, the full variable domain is NAGVMQNPRHLVRRRGQEARLRCSPMKGHSHVYWYRQLPEEGLKFMVYLQKENIIDESGMPKERFSAEFPKEGPSILRIQQVVRGDSAAYFCASSPPLAGGGVGEQFFGPGTRLTVL.

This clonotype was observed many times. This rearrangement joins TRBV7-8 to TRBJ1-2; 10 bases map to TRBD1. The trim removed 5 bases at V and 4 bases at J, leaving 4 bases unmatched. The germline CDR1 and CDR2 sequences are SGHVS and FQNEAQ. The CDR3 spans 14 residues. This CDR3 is CASSTGQGLYGYTF. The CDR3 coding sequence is TGTGCCAGCAGCACGGGACAGGGGCTCTATGGCTACACCTTC.

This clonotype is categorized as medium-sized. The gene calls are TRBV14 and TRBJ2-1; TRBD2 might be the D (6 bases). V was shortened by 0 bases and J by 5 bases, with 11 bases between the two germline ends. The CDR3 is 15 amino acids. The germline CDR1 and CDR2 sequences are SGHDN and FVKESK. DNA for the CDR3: TGTGCCAGCAGCCAAGAATCGGGGAGGAACAATGAGCAGTTCTTC. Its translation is CASSQESGRNNEQFF.

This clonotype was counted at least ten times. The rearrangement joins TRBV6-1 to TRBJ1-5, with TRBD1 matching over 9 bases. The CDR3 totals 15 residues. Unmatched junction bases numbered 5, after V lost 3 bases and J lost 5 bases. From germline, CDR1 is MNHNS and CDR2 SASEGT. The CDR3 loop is CASSDKDRGDQPQHF. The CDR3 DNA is TGTGCCAGCAGTGATAAGGACAGGGGTGATCAGCCCCAGCATTTT.

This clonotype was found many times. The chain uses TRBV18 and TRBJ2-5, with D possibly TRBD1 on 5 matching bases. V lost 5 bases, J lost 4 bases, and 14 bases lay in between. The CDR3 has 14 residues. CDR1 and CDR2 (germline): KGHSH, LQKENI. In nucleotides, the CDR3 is TGTGCCAGCTCAATACAGGAGATCGGAGAGACCCAGTACTTC. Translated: CASSIQEIGETQYF.

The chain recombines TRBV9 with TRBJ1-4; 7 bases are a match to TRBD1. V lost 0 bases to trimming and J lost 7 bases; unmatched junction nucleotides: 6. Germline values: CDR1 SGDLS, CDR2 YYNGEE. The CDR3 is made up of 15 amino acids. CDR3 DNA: TGTGCCAGCAGCGTAGAAGGGGGCGCAGGTGAAAAACTGTTTTTT. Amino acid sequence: CASSVEGGAGEKLFF. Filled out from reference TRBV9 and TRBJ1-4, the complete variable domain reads DSGVTQTPKHLITATGQRVTLRCSPRSGDLSVYWYQQSLDQGLQFLIQYYNGEERAKGNILERFSAQQFPDLHSELNLSSLELGDSALYFCASSVEGGAGEKLFFGSGTQLSVL.

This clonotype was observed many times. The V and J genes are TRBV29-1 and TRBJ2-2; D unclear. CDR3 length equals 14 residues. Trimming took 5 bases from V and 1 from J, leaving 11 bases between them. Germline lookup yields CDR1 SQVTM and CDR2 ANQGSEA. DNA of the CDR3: TGCAGCGTTACCATATTAGGGAACACCGGGGAGCTGTTTTTT. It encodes CSVTILGNTGELFF.

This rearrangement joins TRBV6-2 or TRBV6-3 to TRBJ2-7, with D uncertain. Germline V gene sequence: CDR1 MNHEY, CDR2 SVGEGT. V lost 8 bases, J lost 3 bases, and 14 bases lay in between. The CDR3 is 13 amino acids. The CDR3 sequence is CASYTGASYEQYF. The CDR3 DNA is TGTGCCAGCTACACGGGTGCAAGCTACGAGCAGTACTTC.

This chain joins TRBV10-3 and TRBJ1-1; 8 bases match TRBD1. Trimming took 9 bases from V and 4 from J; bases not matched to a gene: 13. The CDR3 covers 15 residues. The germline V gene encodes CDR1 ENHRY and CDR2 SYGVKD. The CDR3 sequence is CAIRDRGERGTEAFF. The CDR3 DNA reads TGTGCCATAAGAGACAGGGGAGAGCGAGGCACTGAAGCTTTCTTT.

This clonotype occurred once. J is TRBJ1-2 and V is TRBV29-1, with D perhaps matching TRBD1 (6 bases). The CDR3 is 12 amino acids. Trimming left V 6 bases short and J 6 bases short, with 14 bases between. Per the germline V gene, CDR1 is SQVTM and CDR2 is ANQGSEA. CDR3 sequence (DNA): TGCAGCGTCTACCGGACAGCGGATGGCTACACCTTC. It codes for CSVYRTADGYTF.

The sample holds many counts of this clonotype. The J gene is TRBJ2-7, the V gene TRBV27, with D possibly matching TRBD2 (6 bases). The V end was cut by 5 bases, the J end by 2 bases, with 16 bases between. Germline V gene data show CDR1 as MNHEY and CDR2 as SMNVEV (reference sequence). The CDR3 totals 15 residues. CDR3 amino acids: CASSPWGEFTYEQYF. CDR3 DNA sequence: TGTGCCAGCAGTCCCTGGGGGGAGTTCACCTACGAGCAGTACTTC.

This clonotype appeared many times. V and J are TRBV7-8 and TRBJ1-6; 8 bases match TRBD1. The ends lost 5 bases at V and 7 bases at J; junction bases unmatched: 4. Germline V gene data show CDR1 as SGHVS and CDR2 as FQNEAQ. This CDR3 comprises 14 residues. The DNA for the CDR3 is TGTGCCAGCAGCGCCCAGGGGGCGAATTCACCCCTCCACTTT. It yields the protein CASSAQGANSPLHF. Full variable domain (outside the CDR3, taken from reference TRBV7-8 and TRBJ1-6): GAGVSQSPRYKVAKRGQDVALRCDPISGHVSLFWYQQALGQGPEFLTYFQNEAQLDKSGLPSDRFFAERPEGSVSTLKIQRTQQEDSAVYLCASSAQGANSPLHFGNGTRLTVT.

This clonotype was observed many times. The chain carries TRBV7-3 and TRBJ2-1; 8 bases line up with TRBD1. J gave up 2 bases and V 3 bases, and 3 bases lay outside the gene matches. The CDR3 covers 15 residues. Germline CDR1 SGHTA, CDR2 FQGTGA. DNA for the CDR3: TGTGCCAGCAGCTTCGACAGGGGCCCCTACAATGAGCAGTTCTTC. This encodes CASSFDRGPYNEQFF.